This paragraph reports one T cell receptor (beta chain). Its antigen is not yet known. No quality values exist for individual bases; no much larger clone is one base distant. To sequence the TCRbeta CDR3 region, genomic DNA was isolated from the sorted cells. The immunoSEQ Assay was used to sequence the TCRbeta CDR3 regions. TCRdb holds this immuneACCESS table with in-frame rearrangements only. Some clones are missing; in checked studies, unresolved V genes explain under half, and the rest has no known cause. Present in this sample are 75,000 to 100,000 clones, around 86% of which were seen just once. The ten most abundant clones make up over 1.5% of the sample. This entry belongs to a study of OX40 agonist ivuxolimab in advanced cancers. Background on the whole study: The costimulatory receptor OX40 (CD134) was targeted by ivuxolimab, a fully human IgG2 agonistic monoclonal antibody. Intravenous ivuxolimab was administered to patients every 2 weeks at six dose levels: 0.01, 0.1, 0.3, 1.5, 3 and 10 mg/kg. Of the approximately 50 dose-escalation patients, hepatocellular carcinoma was present in around 19, melanoma in around 15, renal cell carcinoma in 9 and head and neck cancer in 9. A male proportion of under 85% and a mean age of roughly 55 years, ranging from about 23 to 90, were recorded for the dose-escalation cohort. Prior anti-PD-1, anti-PD-L1 or anti-CTLA-4 therapy was permitted, and checkpoint inhibitors had been received by about two fifths of dose-escalation patients. Partial responses occurred in three dose-escalation patients: two with cutaneous melanoma and one with hepatocellular carcinoma. Peripheral TCRbeta sequencing aimed to test whether ivuxolimab altered TCR sequence diversity and caused clonal T-cell expansion. The paper describes the monotherapy dose-escalation part (N ≈ 51 patients) of the phase I trial of ivuxolimab. Points the paper makes about the study in general: Clonal expansion of both CD4+ and CD8+ blood T cells was observed from baseline to week 6 at doses 0.1 to 3.0 mg/kg. After ivuxolimab, expanded clones were on average more numerous among CD8+ T cells than among CD4+ T cells. Low levels of normalized T-cell clonal expansion were also seen in some patients who did not respond. The antigen specificity of the peripheral T cells that underwent clonal expansion was not determined. In the 0.1-3.0 mg/kg groups, partial responders had among the lowest normalized peripheral clonal expansion, particularly in CD8+ T cells.

For this chain, trimming is 5 bases at the V end and 7 bases at the J end, and the number of junction bases without a gene match is 6. The CDR3 sequence holds 14 residues, the cysteine and phenylalanine included. The retained sequence is limited to the CDR3, 42 bases, with the frame set at the first base. CDR1 SGHNT and CDR2 YYREEE are derived from the germline V gene (reference sequence). Patients with a history of autoimmune disease or receiving systemic immunosuppression were excluded from the trial. Peripheral blood for TCR sequencing was collected from all dose cohorts at baseline, on cycle 4 day 1, and on cycle 7 day 1. Samples were obtained from an open-label, multicenter, first-in-human phase I dose-escalation trial of ivuxolimab. Adults with locally advanced or metastatic melanoma, renal cell carcinoma, hepatocellular carcinoma or head and neck squamous cell carcinoma were enrolled in the trial. CD4+ and CD8+ T cells were sorted separately from peripheral blood before TCR sequencing.

Sequenced here: CD4+ or CD8+ T cells sorted from blood, sampled in a trial of the OX40 agonist ivuxolimab. The chain uses TRBV5-4 and TRBJ1-6; 7 bases in the middle match TRBD1. The TCR comes from an adult with an advanced solid tumor such as melanoma, head and neck, liver or kidney cancer. For the CDR3, the sequence is CASRFGTENSPLHF. The nucleotide sequence reads as follows: TGTGCCAGCAGATTCGGGACAGAGAATTCACCCCTCCACTTT.